The 28 T cell receptor beta chains listed next were all sequenced from one sample in a study of T cell changes during pregnancy in multiple sclerosis. TCRdb's copy holds only in-frame clones and misses some; the assay was immunoSEQ multiplex PCR. The data contain about 51,000 clones, approximately 89% of them singletons. Material: CD8+ T cells from peripheral blood mononuclear cells, obtained in the second trimester of pregnancy. The receptors come from a female donor with multiple sclerosis, enrolled in a pregnancy study.

The sample holds a few counts of this clone. The rearrangement uses TRBV29-1 and TRBJ1-1; 12 positions match TRBD1. Germline assignment: CDR1 SQVTM and CDR2 ANQGSEA. The CDR3 is 14 residues long. Germline trimming cut 6 bases from V and 7 bases from J; bases unmatched to any gene: 9. CDR3 DNA: TGCAGCGTCCTAGGGACAGGGGGCGTCGGTGAAGCTTTCTTT. Translation: CSVLGTGGVGEAFF.

V and J are TRBV21-1 and TRBJ2-1; the table's D call, TRBD2, was not checked against the DNA. TRBV21-1 is tagged as a pseudogene. The CDR3 has 15 amino acids. Here the CDR3 reads CASSKTWRIYNEQFF. The CDR3 DNA reads TGTGCCAGCAGCAAAACATGGCGGATTTACAATGAGCAGTTCTTC.

The chain couples TRBV4-3 to TRBJ1-6, with 7 nucleotides matching TRBD1. CDR3 length: 15 amino acids. Per germline, CDR1 LGHNA and CDR2 YSLEER. V trimming: 4 bases; J trimming: 10 bases; junction bases outside the gene matches: 10. CDR3 region: CASSRENRGRSPLHF. In DNA form, the CDR3 reads TGCGCCAGCAGCCGAGAGAACAGGGGTAGGTCACCCCTCCACTTT.

This clone was detected only a few times. The V and J genes are TRBV4-2 and TRBJ2-3; a weak D match, TRBD2 (5 bases). The CDR3 loop spans 14 amino acids. V lost 1 base and J 5 bases, leaving 10 bases between the germline ends. The V gene's germline CDR1 is LGHNA and CDR2 YNFKEQ. The CDR3 bases are TGTGCCAGCAGCCAAGGTCCCGCGGGAGATACGCAGTATTTT. The encoded protein is CASSQGPAGDTQYF.

The gene calls are TRBV19 and TRBJ1-2; no definite D call. With 2 bases removed from V and 5 bases from J, the gap between germline ends came to 12 bases. CDR1 is LNHDA, CDR2 SQIVND, per germline (reference sequence). The CDR3 runs to 14 residues. The CDR3 region has the DNA TGTGCCAGTAGTATAAGGGCGAGGGTATATGGCTACACCTTC. It yields the protein CASSIRARVYGYTF.

This clone was seen only once. The chain has TRBV27 and TRBJ2-7, with unresolved D. Trimming shortened V by 8 bases and J by 3 bases, and 17 bases separated the two germline ends. This CDR3 contains 14 residues. The germline V gene encodes CDR1 MNHEY and CDR2 SMNVEV (reference sequence). The CDR3 DNA sequence: TGTGCCAGCTCCTGGGCAGGCCTTGGCTACGAGCAGTACTTC. Translated, it gives CASSWAGLGYEQYF.

The chain has TRBV6-6 and TRBJ2-1, with D possibly matching TRBD2 (6 bases). The CDR3 is 16 amino acids. In germline, CDR1 is MNHNY, CDR2 SVGAGI (reference sequence). The V end lost 2 bases, the J end lost 0 bases, and 11 bases lay between the germline ends. The CDR3 here is CASSYPGDRSYNEQFF. The CDR3 DNA is TGTGCCAGCAGTTACCCGGGGGACCGCTCCTACAATGAGCAGTTCTTC.

The genes are TRBV7-9 and TRBJ1-1; D unresolved. CDR3 length: 13 residues. From germline, CDR1 is SEHNR and CDR2 FQNEAQ (reference sequence). Trimming removed 3 bases from V and 4 bases from J, with 9 bases in between. CDR3 nucleotide sequence: TGTGCCAGCAGCTTGTCAGGTGGCACTGAAGCTTTCTTT. Translation gives CASSLSGGTEAFF. The entire variable domain, with the rest obtained from reference TRBV7-9 and TRBJ1-1, is as follows: DTGVSQNPRHKITKRGQNVTFRCDPISEHNRLYWYRQTLGQGPEFLTYFQNEAQLEKSRLLSDRFSAERPKGSFSTLEIQRTEQGDSAMYLCASSLSGGTEAFFGQGTRLTVV.

The CDR3 nucleotides are TGTGCCAGCTCACCCGTCTACCCACAGGGGACTTCCTATGGCTACACCTTC. Protein sequence: CASSPVYPQGTSYGYTF. The chain carries TRBV18 and TRBJ1-2, with 7 bases identical to TRBD1. The germline CDR1 and CDR2 sequences are KGHSH and LQKENI. The V gene end was trimmed by 3 bases and the J gene end by 4 bases; junction bases not matched to a gene: 14. This CDR3 comprises 17 residues.

In this sample, this clone turned up a few times. This chain links TRBV6-4 with TRBJ1-2, with D unclear. Trimming removed 3 bases from V and 8 bases from J, with 19 bases in between. Per germline, CDR1 MRHNA and CDR2 SNTAGT. CDR3 length: 15 amino acids. The CDR3 loop is CASSESGAGVEGYTF. As DNA, the CDR3 is TGTGCCAGCAGTGAGTCGGGCGCGGGAGTCGAGGGCTACACCTTC.

V is TRBV27 and J is TRBJ2-7, with D unclear. Deletions cut 2 bases from V and 0 bases from J, with 8 bases between. CDR1 MNHEY and CDR2 SMNVEV come from the germline V gene (reference sequence). CDR3 length: 14 amino acids. The CDR3 loop is CASSLATGSYEQYF. DNA for the CDR3: TGTGCCAGCAGTTTAGCTACCGGCTCCTACGAGCAGTACTTC.

The gene calls are TRBV6-5 and TRBJ1-1, with unresolved D. This CDR3 spans 13 amino acids. Germline V gives CDR1 MNHEY, CDR2 SVGAGI. Trimming left V 0 bases short and J 5 bases short, with 7 bases between. The CDR3 sequence is CASSYSIGTEAFF. CDR3 nucleotide sequence: TGTGCCAGCAGTTACTCGATCGGGACTGAAGCTTTCTTT.

The chain uses TRBV4-3 and TRBJ1-3; D might be TRBD1 (6 bases). Per the germline V gene, CDR1 is LGHNA and CDR2 is YSLEER. The CDR3 covers 18 residues. V was shortened by 1 base and J by 0 bases, with 16 bases between the two germline ends. The CDR3 coding sequence is TGCGCCAGCAGCCAAGCCCTACAGGGTTCAGACTCTGGAAACACCATATATTTT. Protein product: CASSQALQGSDSGNTIYF.

As regards this clone: The junction does not match germline at one end; this may be a read error. The chain couples TRBV7-7 to TRBJ2-3; D call uncertain. The CDR3 totals 13 residues. CDR1 is SSHAT and CDR2 is FNYEAQ in the germline V gene (reference sequence). CDR3 amino acids: CASSPGGTDTQYF. The CDR3 DNA reads as TGTGCTAGCAGCCCCGGAGGCACAGATACGCAGTATTTT.

The chain employs TRBV4-3 and TRBJ1-1; D is perhaps TRBD1 (5 bases). V was pared by 1 base and J by 8 bases, with 8 bases between. Germline-derived CDR1 and CDR2 are LGHNA and YSLEER. The CDR3 has 12 residues. The CDR3 nucleotides read TGCGCCAGCAGCCAAGTTGGGGCCGAAGCTTTCTTT. This sequence encodes CASSQVGAEAFF.

About this clone itself: A junction boundary mismatches the germline segment, possibly from a read error. The chain has TRBV7-7 and TRBJ2-3, with TRBD2 identical over 8 bases. Germline values: CDR1 SSHAT, CDR2 FNYEAQ (reference sequence). CDR3 size: 16 residues. The CDR3 here is CASSRSSGGRTDTQYF. For the CDR3, the DNA is TGTGCTAGCAGCCGGTCCAGCGGGGGCCGCACAGATACGCAGTATTTT.

The chain joins TRBV4-3 to TRBJ2-2, with D possibly matching TRBD2 (5 bases). This CDR3 is built from 15 residues. Trimming left V 4 bases short and J 7 bases short, with 16 bases between. Germline CDR1 is LGHNA and CDR2 is YSLEER. The chain's CDR3 is CASSPILAAGGELFF. DNA for the CDR3: TGCGCCAGCAGCCCGATCTTAGCCGCGGGCGGGGAGCTGTTTTTT.

The gene calls are TRBV9 and TRBJ2-7; 7 bases are a match to TRBD2. Germline V gene sequence: CDR1 SGDLS, CDR2 YYNGEE. Trimming cost V 3 bases and J 6 bases; bases outside gene matches: 15. This CDR3 contains 16 residues. CDR3 bases: TGTGCCAGCAGCGGGGGGGGAGCGGGGAGTCCAGGCGAGCAGTACTTC. The encoded protein is CASSGGGAGSPGEQYF.

The chain recombines TRBV6-5 with TRBJ1-2, with a tentative D call TRBD1 (5 bases). Trimming took off 6 bases at V and 7 bases at J, with 18 bases between the two ends. CDR1 is MNHEY and CDR2 is SVGAGI in the germline V gene. This CDR3 is built from 14 residues. This chain's CDR3 is CASSSPDMRIGYTF. The DNA for the CDR3 is TGTGCCAGCAGCTCGCCGGACATGAGGATTGGCTACACCTTC.

This chain joins TRBV9 and TRBJ2-3; 7 bases align to TRBD1. V dropped 4 bases and J dropped 2; count of bases not matched to a gene: 7. This CDR3 has 15 amino acids. Germline CDR1 is SGDLS and CDR2 is YYNGEE. CDR3 DNA: TGTGCCAGCAGCTTTCGACAGGGATACACAGATACGCAGTATTTT. It translates to CASSFRQGYTDTQYF.

This sequence joins TRBV13 and TRBJ2-5; weak D call: TRBD2 (6 bases). The CDR3 extends over 14 amino acids. From germline, CDR1 is PRHDT and CDR2 FYEKMQ (reference sequence). Trimming left V 4 bases short and J 5 bases short, with 14 bases between. CDR3 coding DNA: TGTGCCAGCAGCTCCGGACTACTAGGGGAGACCCAGTACTTC. This encodes CASSSGLLGETQYF.

This clone was picked up a small number of times. The chain joins TRBV30 to TRBJ1-1, with 7 bases that match TRBD1. The CDR3 spans 9 residues. CDR1 and CDR2 from the germline V gene are GTSNPN and SVGIG (reference sequence). CDR3 region: CEDRLEAFF. CDR3 DNA sequence: TGTGAGGACAGGCTTGAAGCTTTCTTT.

The rearrangement joins TRBV7-6 to TRBJ2-7, with no clear D. There are 13 residues in the CDR3. Trimming cost V 2 bases and J 0 bases, with 5 bases left between them. The germline gives CDR1 SGHVS, CDR2 FNYEAQ. CDR3 loop: CASSLYSSYEQYF. The CDR3 coding sequence is TGTGCCAGCAGCTTATACAGCTCCTACGAGCAGTACTTC. Full variable domain (outside the CDR3, taken from reference TRBV7-6 and TRBJ2-7): GAGVSQSPRYKVTKRGQDVALRCDPISGHVSLYWYRQALGQGPEFLTYFNYEAQQDKSGLPNDRFSAERPEGSISTLTIQRTEQRDSAMYRCASSLYSSYEQYFGPGTRLTVT.

The V call is TRBV11-2, the J call TRBJ1-6, with D hard to call. The CDR3 is made up of 16 amino acids. In germline, CDR1 is SGHAT, CDR2 FQNNGV. V lost 5 bases, J lost 0 bases, and 11 bases lay in between. CDR3 nucleotide sequence: TGTGCCAGCAGCCGCGCGATGAGCTCCTATAATTCACCCCTCCACTTT. Translation: CASSRAMSSYNSPLHF.

J is TRBJ2-7 and V is TRBV27; D is unresolved. CDR3 size: 13 residues. Trimming cost V 0 bases and J 4 bases, with 7 bases left between them. Germline lookup yields CDR1 MNHEY and CDR2 SMNVEV (reference sequence). CDR3 sequence reads: CASSLSRFYEQYF. The CDR3 bases are TGTGCCAGCAGTTTATCGCGTTTTTACGAGCAGTACTTC.

This chain joins TRBV7-2 and TRBJ1-6; TRBD1 aligns across 7 bases. V dropped 4 bases and J dropped 4; count of bases not matched to a gene: 7. Germline values: CDR1 SGHTA, CDR2 FQGNSA. The CDR3 has 16 amino acids. The DNA for the CDR3 is TGTGCCAGCAGCTATGGGACAGTAGCATATAATTCACCCCTCCACTTT. Protein product: CASSYGTVAYNSPLHF.

The chain recombines TRBV6-4 with TRBJ2-3, with TRBD2 identical over 12 bases. V dropped 6 bases and J dropped 4; count of bases not matched to a gene: 5. The CDR3 runs to 15 residues. In germline, CDR1 is MRHNA, CDR2 SNTAGT. CDR3 DNA sequence: TGTGCCAGCAGCCCTAGCGGGGGGGTCCCAGATACGCAGTATTTT. Encoded protein: CASSPSGGVPDTQYF.

The V gene is TRBV10-2, the J gene TRBJ1-4; D gene unclear. Trimming shortened V by 11 bases and J by 8 bases, and 12 bases separated the two germline ends. This CDR3 has 11 amino acids. Per germline, CDR1 WSHSY and CDR2 SAAADI. The CDR3 bases are TGCGCCGTGAGGGATGGGGAAAAACTGTTTTTT. This translates into CAVRDGEKLFF.